The source of this T cell receptor (beta chain) is a study of shared clonotypes between healthy human individuals. Only Caucasian adults living in Nashville, Tennessee served as donors. The repertoire was sequenced with immunoSEQ multiplex PCR; TCRdb's copy has only in-frame clones and lacks some. The table lists under 600,000 clones, 60% to 80% of them singletons. In germline, CDR1 is MNHNS, CDR2 SASEGT. V lost 4 bases and J lost 3, with 14 bases in between. The CDR3 totals 15 residues. This TCR came from a woman between 35 and 50 years old in good health. Some clones in this sample may be carry-over from other donors' samples. The sequencing sample was made of PBMCs. The chain carries TRBV6-1 and TRBJ2-3, with D perhaps TRBD2 (5 bases). CDR3 DNA: TGTGCCAGCAGTGTCGAGAGGGCCAGAACAGATACGCAGTATTTT. Translated: CASSVERARTDTQYF.